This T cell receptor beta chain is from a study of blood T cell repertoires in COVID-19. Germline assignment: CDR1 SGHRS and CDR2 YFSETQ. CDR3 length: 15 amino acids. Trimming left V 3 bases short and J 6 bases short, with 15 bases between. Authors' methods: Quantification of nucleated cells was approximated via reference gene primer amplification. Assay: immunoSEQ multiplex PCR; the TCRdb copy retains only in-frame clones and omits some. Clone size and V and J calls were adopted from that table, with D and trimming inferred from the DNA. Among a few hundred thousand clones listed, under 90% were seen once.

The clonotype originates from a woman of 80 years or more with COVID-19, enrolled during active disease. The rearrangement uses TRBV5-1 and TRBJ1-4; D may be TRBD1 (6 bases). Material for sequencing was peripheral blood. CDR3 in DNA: TGCGCCAGCAGCTCCCAGGGGAGAGGTGATGAAAAACTGTTTTTT. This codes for CASSSQGRGDEKLFF.